The text below deals with one TCR beta chain. The data were obtained in a study of T cell responses to AZD1222 COVID-19 vaccine. The CDR3 is 18 amino acids. Trimming took 4 bases from V and 5 from J; bases not matched to a gene: 10. Germline CDR1 reads KGHDR; CDR2 reads SFDVKD. Using immunoSEQ multiplex PCR, the repertoire was profiled, and TCRdb retains in-frame clones only, with some absent. The repertoire has roughly 120,000 clones, over 85% of them found once; the top ten carry around 8%. This receptor was identified in an adult in good health. The chain recombines TRBV24-1 with TRBJ2-5, with TRBD2 matching over 15 bases. Sequenced material: peripheral blood, taken on day 0 of AZD1222 vaccination. CDR3 DNA sequence: TGTGCCACCAGTGAACTCACGGGACTAGCGGGAGGAACGGAGACCCAGTACTTC. It encodes CATSELTGLAGGTETQYF.